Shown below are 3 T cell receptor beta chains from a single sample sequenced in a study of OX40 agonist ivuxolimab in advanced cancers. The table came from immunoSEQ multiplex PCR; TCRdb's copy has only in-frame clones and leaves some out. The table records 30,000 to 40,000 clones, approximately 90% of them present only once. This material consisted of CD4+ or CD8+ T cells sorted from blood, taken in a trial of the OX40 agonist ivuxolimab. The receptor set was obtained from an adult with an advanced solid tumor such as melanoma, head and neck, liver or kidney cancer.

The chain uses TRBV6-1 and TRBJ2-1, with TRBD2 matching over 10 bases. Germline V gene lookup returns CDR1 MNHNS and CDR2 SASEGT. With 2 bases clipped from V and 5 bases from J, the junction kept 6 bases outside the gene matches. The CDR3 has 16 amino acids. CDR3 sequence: CASSETAGGIDNEQFF. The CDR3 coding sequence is TGTGCCAGCAGTGAAACAGCGGGGGGGATTGACAATGAGCAGTTCTTC.

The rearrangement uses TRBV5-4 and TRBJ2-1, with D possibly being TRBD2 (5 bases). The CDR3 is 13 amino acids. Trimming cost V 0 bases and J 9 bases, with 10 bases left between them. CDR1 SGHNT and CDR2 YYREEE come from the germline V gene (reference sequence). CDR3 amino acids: CASSLAGNLEQFF. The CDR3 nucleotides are TGTGCCAGCAGCTTGGCCGGGAATCTTGAGCAGTTCTTC.

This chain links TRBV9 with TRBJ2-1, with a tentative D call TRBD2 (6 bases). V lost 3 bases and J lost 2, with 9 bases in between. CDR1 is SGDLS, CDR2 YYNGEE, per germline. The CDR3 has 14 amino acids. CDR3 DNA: TGTGCCAGCAGCGGGGGAGGCACCTACAATGAGCAGTTCTTC. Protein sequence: CASSGGGTYNEQFF.